Presented here are 32 T cell receptor beta chains from one specimen sequenced in a study of cytomegalovirus exposure and HLA in healthy donors. PCR used 60 Vbeta primers and 13 Jbeta primers. Generated by immunoSEQ multiplex PCR, the TCRdb table keeps only in-frame clones and is missing some. The sample lists about 190,000 clones, approximately 84% occurring once. What was sequenced was PBMCs. Receptors were obtained from a man aged 45-65 years in good health and CMV-seronegative.

V and J are TRBV5-1 and TRBJ2-5; no definite D call. The end of the DNA fits TRBJ2-7 better, so the J call may be wrong. In germline, CDR1 is SGHRS, CDR2 YFSETQ. This CDR3 spans 15 amino acids. CDR3 in DNA: TGCGCCAGCAGCTTGGCCCAGGCCTACTCCTACGAGCAGTACTTC. Its protein product is CASSLAQAYSYEQYF.

This chain joins TRBV29-1 and TRBJ1-1, with D hard to call. V dropped 6 bases and J dropped 3 bases, with 20 bases sitting between them. The V gene's germline CDR1 is SQVTM and CDR2 ANQGSEA. The CDR3 loop spans 15 amino acids. This CDR3 reads CSVGLKVLVDTEAFF. The DNA for the CDR3 is TGCAGCGTGGGCCTGAAGGTCCTCGTCGACACTGAAGCTTTCTTT.

J is TRBJ1-2 and V is TRBV9; 7 bases map to TRBD1. The length of the CDR3 is 16 residues. The ends lost 3 bases at V and 0 bases at J; junction bases unmatched: 8. Germline V gene sequence: CDR1 SGDLS, CDR2 YYNGEE. DNA for the CDR3: TGTGCCAGCAGCGGGGACAGTTTGTTAACTAACTATGGCTACACCTTC. As protein: CASSGDSLLTNYGYTF.

This clone was seen a handful of times. The rearrangement uses TRBV6-5 and TRBJ1-1; TRBD1 agrees at 9 bases. Losses at the gene ends were 6 bases for V and 8 bases for J; bases not matched to a gene: 4. Germline assignment: CDR1 MNHEY and CDR2 SVGAGI. This CDR3 spans 12 amino acids. The chain's CDR3 is CASRRGTGEAFF. The CDR3 DNA is TGTGCCAGCAGACGGGGGACAGGGGAAGCTTTCTTT.

This chain joins TRBV19 and TRBJ2-2; 8 nucleotides agree with TRBD2. The CDR3 has 16 residues. Germline assignment: CDR1 LNHDA and CDR2 SQIVND (reference sequence). Unmatched junction bases numbered 1, after V lost 0 bases and J lost 1 base. CDR3: CASSIDLAGNTGELFF. CDR3 nucleotide sequence: TGTGCCAGTAGTATAGATCTAGCGGGGAACACCGGGGAGCTGTTTTTT.

In nucleotides, the CDR3 is TGCGCCAGCAGGGACATTCAGGGGGCGTACGAGCAGTACTTC. Its protein product is CASRDIQGAYEQYF. V gene TRBV5-1 combines with J gene TRBJ2-7, with 8 bases lining up with TRBD1. V shed 5 bases, J shed 4 bases, and the junction held 8 bases outside the gene matches. The CDR3 sequence is 14 residues long. The germline gives CDR1 SGHRS, CDR2 YFSETQ.

The CDR3 nucleotides read TGTGCCAGCAGTGTATCCGGCGGGGGTCGGGGCACAGATACGCAGTATTTT. It is translated as CASSVSGGGRGTDTQYF. This chain uses TRBV6-1 with TRBJ2-3, with 7 bases identical to TRBD2. The CDR3 covers 17 residues. Germline V lookup: CDR1 MNHNS, CDR2 SASEGT. V gave up 4 bases and J gave up 1 base; unmatched junction bases: 11.

The genes are TRBV6-5 and TRBJ2-2; D is unresolved. CDR3 size: 11 residues. Germline loops: CDR1 MNHEY, CDR2 SVGAGI. Trimming removed 6 bases at V and 8 bases at J, with 7 bases between. DNA of the CDR3: TGTGCCAGCAGCCCACAAGGGGAGCTGTTTTTT. Its translation is CASSPQGELFF.

The chain recombines TRBV5-1 with TRBJ1-1, with TRBD1 matching over 8 bases. This CDR3 is built from 13 residues. V was clipped by 5 bases and J by 6 bases; unmatched bases: 6. The germline gives CDR1 SGHRS, CDR2 YFSETQ. The CDR3 here is CASSPGQGPEAFF. DNA of the CDR3: TGCGCCAGCAGTCCCGGACAGGGCCCTGAAGCTTTCTTT.

This rearrangement joins TRBV27 to TRBJ2-3; 10 bases match TRBD2. Germline V gives CDR1 MNHEY, CDR2 SMNVEV (reference sequence). Unmatched junction bases numbered 6, after V lost 3 bases and J lost 3 bases. The CDR3 has 16 residues. The CDR3 reads CASSLEAGGPTDTQYF. CDR3 in DNA: TGTGCCAGCAGTTTGGAAGCGGGGGGGCCGACAGATACGCAGTATTTT.

The chain employs TRBV5-6 and TRBJ2-2; 9 nucleotides agree with TRBD1. V dropped 3 bases and J dropped 6; count of bases not matched to a gene: 6. Germline V gives CDR1 SGHDT, CDR2 YYEEEE. The CDR3 is 15 residues long. In nucleotides, the CDR3 is TGTGCCAGCAGCTCTGGGACAGGGTGGGCCGGGGAGCTGTTTTTT. Translation gives CASSSGTGWAGELFF.

J is TRBJ1-1 and V is TRBV18; TRBD1 is a possible D gene (5 bases). V lost 5 bases and J lost 1, with 8 bases in between. The CDR3 extends over 13 amino acids. Germline-derived CDR1 and CDR2 are KGHSH and LQKENI. CDR3: CASSFGQNTEAFF. The CDR3 DNA sequence: TGTGCCAGCTCATTTGGACAGAACACTGAAGCTTTCTTT.

The gene calls are TRBV6-6 and TRBJ1-1; D is ambiguous. CDR1 and CDR2 (germline): MNHNY, SVGAGI (reference sequence). The CDR3 covers 13 residues. V shed 7 bases and J shed 0 bases, with 9 bases lying between them. CDR3 residues: CASIRLMNTEAFF. The DNA of the CDR3 is TGTGCCAGCATTAGACTGATGAACACTGAAGCTTTCTTT.

This sequence joins TRBV19 and TRBJ2-5, with D maybe TRBD2 (6 bases). This CDR3 is 15 amino acids long. Germline loops: CDR1 LNHDA, CDR2 SQIVND (reference sequence). The V gene lost 3 bases and the J gene lost 0 bases, with 11 bases spanning the gap. The CDR3 nucleotides are TGTGCCAGTAGTATTGGTGGGGGGTACCAAGAGACCCAGTACTTC. Translated, it gives CASSIGGGYQETQYF.

This clone was recorded only once. The CDR3 bases are TGCAGCGTCGTACAGGGCTTCTATGGCTACACCTTC. Translated, it gives CSVVQGFYGYTF. V gene TRBV29-1 combines with J gene TRBJ1-2, with D perhaps matching TRBD1 (6 bases). This CDR3 spans 12 amino acids. The V gene lost 6 bases and the J gene lost 4 bases, with 12 bases spanning the gap. Germline CDR1 is SQVTM and CDR2 is ANQGSEA.

The chain has TRBV27 and TRBJ1-2; 8 nucleotides match TRBD1. CDR1 and CDR2 (germline): MNHEY, SMNVEV (reference sequence). The CDR3 covers 13 residues. The ends lost 4 bases at V and 4 bases at J; junction bases unmatched: 2. DNA for the CDR3: TGTGCCAGCAGTTCAGGACAGGGCTATGGCTACACCTTC. Residues: CASSSGQGYGYTF.

The rearrangement links TRBV29-1 to TRBJ1-2; no clear D. Trimming left V 6 bases short and J 0 bases short, with 8 bases between. The germline V gene encodes CDR1 SQVTM and CDR2 ANQGSEA. This CDR3 is 12 amino acids long. In DNA form, the CDR3 reads TGCAGCGTATCAACAGCTAACTATGGCTACACCTTC. It is translated as CSVSTANYGYTF. Based on the CDR3 plus reference TRBV29-1 and TRBJ1-2, the full variable domain is SAVISQKPSRDICQRGTSLTIQCQVDSQVTMMFWYRQQPGQSLTLIATANQGSEATYESGFVIDKFPISRPNLTFSTLTVSNMSPEDSSIYLCSVSTANYGYTFGSGTRLTVV.

In its sample, this clone was seen a few times. The chain couples TRBV2 to TRBJ2-3, with 7 nucleotides matching TRBD1. Per germline, CDR1 SNHLY and CDR2 FYNNEI. The junction had 1 base not matched to a gene; V was cut back by 3 bases and J by 4 bases. There are 13 residues in the CDR3. CDR3 residues: CASSDRGPDTQYF. The CDR3 nucleotides are TGTGCCAGCAGTGATAGGGGGCCAGATACGCAGTATTTT.

The gene calls are TRBV7-9 and TRBJ2-5, with a possible D match to TRBD2 (7 bases). V was pared by 5 bases and J by 4 bases, with 23 bases between. The germline gives CDR1 SEHNR, CDR2 FQNEAQ (reference sequence). The CDR3 loop spans 17 amino acids. In DNA, the CDR3 is TGTGCCAGCAGCCTCCGTCCTGAGGGGGGGCACCGAGAGACCCAGTACTTC. It translates to CASSLRPEGGHRETQYF.

The gene calls are TRBV30 and TRBJ1-5, with TRBD1 identical over 9 bases. The J segment lost 2 bases and the V segment lost 5 bases, leaving 10 bases of the junction unmatched. The CDR3 extends over 16 amino acids. Germline CDR1 reads GTSNPN; CDR2 reads SVGIG (reference sequence). This CDR3 reads CAWAEQGAHRNQPQHF. CDR3 DNA sequence: TGTGCCTGGGCCGAACAGGGGGCCCATCGCAATCAGCCCCAGCATTTT. Together with reference TRBV30 and TRBJ1-5, the CDR3 gives the full variable domain: SQTIHQWPATLVQPVGSPLSLECTVEGTSNPNLYWYRQAAGRGLQLLFYSVGIGQISSEVPQNLSASRPQDRQFILSSKKLLLSDSGFYLCAWAEQGAHRNQPQHFGDGTRLSIL.

To note about this clone: This specimen includes other DNA sequences encoding the same CDR3. The chain uses TRBV5-1 and TRBJ2-6, with TRBD1 matching over 10 bases. Germline assignment: CDR1 SGHRS and CDR2 YFSETQ. The V and J ends lost 3 bases and 1 base, in that order; junction bases with no gene match: 1. The CDR3 extends over 16 amino acids. The chain's CDR3 is CASSSGQGSGANVLTF. CDR3 sequence (DNA): TGCGCCAGCAGCTCGGGACAGGGGTCTGGGGCCAACGTCCTGACTTTC.

This clone was counted a single time. This chain connects TRBV19 to TRBJ1-5, with D possibly TRBD1 on 5 matching bases. The CDR3 sequence is 15 residues long. The germline V and J ends were trimmed by 7 bases and 2 bases, with 15 bases remaining between them. The germline V gene encodes CDR1 LNHDA and CDR2 SQIVND (reference sequence). CDR3 bases: TGTGCCAGTACCCTGGGGCAGGCCCGCAATCAGCCCCAGCATTTT. Translating it yields CASTLGQARNQPQHF.

CDR3 nucleotide sequence: TGTGCCAGCAGCCATGGTCCCAGCGAGCAGTACTTC. It is translated as CASSHGPSEQYF. V usage is TRBV11-3 and J usage is TRBJ2-7, with D uncertain. Deletions cut 5 bases from V and 6 bases from J, with 11 bases between. The CDR3 totals 12 residues. Germline V gene sequence: CDR1 SGHNT, CDR2 YENEEA.

This sequence joins TRBV5-8 and TRBJ1-2; 9 nucleotides match TRBD1. The CDR3 runs 15 residues. Looked up from germline, CDR1 is SGHTS and CDR2 is YDEGEE. J gave up 5 bases and V 4 bases, and 9 bases lay outside the gene matches. In DNA, the CDR3 is TGTGCCAGCAGCCCCCCGGGGACAGGGAAGTATGGCTACACCTTC. This sequence encodes CASSPPGTGKYGYTF. The complete variable domain, with remaining parts taken from reference TRBV5-8 and TRBJ1-2, reads EAGVTQSPTHLIKTRGQQATLRCSPISGHTSVYWYQQALGLGLQFLLWYDEGEERNRGNFPPRFSGRQFPNYSSELNVNALELEDSALYLCASSPPGTGKYGYTFGSGTRLTVV.

The J gene is TRBJ1-2, the V gene TRBV4-2; D ambiguous. The CDR3 extends over 16 amino acids. Looked up from germline, CDR1 is LGHNA and CDR2 is YNFKEQ. V lost 1 base and J lost 4, with 16 bases in between. CDR3 DNA sequence: TGTGCCAGCAGCCAAGCTCATGTGGGCACGAGCTATGGCTACACCTTC. Its translation: CASSQAHVGTSYGYTF.

Notes on this clone: Other DNA sequences of this sample code for an identical CDR3. The rearrangement uses TRBV15 and TRBJ2-7; 10 nucleotides line up with TRBD2. This CDR3 spans 19 amino acids. V lost 2 bases to trimming and J lost 2 bases; unmatched junction nucleotides: 15. CDR1 is LNHNV, CDR2 YYDKDF, per germline (reference sequence). CDR3 sequence reads: CATSRPAGGPESLTYEQYF. The CDR3 DNA follows: TGTGCCACCAGCAGACCAGCGGGGGGGCCGGAGAGTCTTACCTACGAGCAGTACTTC.

The chain carries TRBV4-1 and TRBJ2-1; TRBD1 is a possible D gene (6 bases). CDR1 MGHRA and CDR2 YSYEKL come from the germline V gene. The CDR3 contains 16 residues. V was clipped by 5 bases and J by 0 bases, with 14 bases between them. The CDR3 coding sequence is TGCGCCAGCAGCAAAAAAACAGGGAACTCCTACAATGAGCAGTTCTTC. It codes for CASSKKTGNSYNEQFF.

J is TRBJ1-6 and V is TRBV6-5; D is undetermined. Deletions cut 2 bases from V and 8 bases from J, with 13 bases between. Germline loops: CDR1 MNHEY, CDR2 SVGAGI. CDR3 length: 15 amino acids. CDR3 loop: CASSYRVSRDSPLHF. The CDR3 coding sequence is TGTGCCAGCAGTTACAGGGTATCGAGGGATTCACCCCTCCACTTT.

The chain couples TRBV7-6 to TRBJ2-5; the match to TRBD1 covers 7 bases. Germline values: CDR1 SGHVS, CDR2 FNYEAQ. This CDR3 has 14 amino acids. Trimming removed 4 bases from V and 3 bases from J; junction bases left unmatched: 5. The CDR3: CASSSTGTEETQYF. The CDR3 DNA follows: TGTGCCAGCAGCTCAACCGGGACAGAAGAGACCCAGTACTTC.

On this clone: One end of the junction fails to match germline, which may point to a read error. V and J are TRBV7-9 and TRBJ1-1; TRBD1 might be the D (5 bases). Germline CDR1 SEHNR, CDR2 FQNEAQ (reference sequence). This CDR3 has 13 residues. DNA of the CDR3: TGTTCCAGCAGCCCCTCCGGGGGGGTACAAGCTTTCTTT. The encoded protein is CSSSPSGGVQAFF. The full variable domain, its missing parts supplied by reference TRBV7-9 and TRBJ1-1, is DTGVSQNPRHKITKRGQNVTFRCDPISEHNRLYWYRQTLGQGPEFLTYFQNEAQLEKSRLLSDRFSAERPKGSFSTLEIQRTEQGDSAMYLCSSSPSGGVQAFFGQGTRLTVV.

This clone was seen a single time. This rearrangement joins TRBV11-2 to TRBJ1-6; 9 bases are shared with TRBD1. The trim removed 6 bases at V and 6 bases at J, leaving 9 bases unmatched. CDR1 SGHAT and CDR2 FQNNGV come from the germline V gene. The CDR3 is 16 residues long. The CDR3, as DNA: TGTGCCAGCAGACCAACAGGGGGCGTAATTAATTCACCCCTCCACTTT. Its protein product is CASRPTGGVINSPLHF.

The chain employs TRBV2 and TRBJ2-7; TRBD2 is a possible D gene (6 bases). Trimming removed 6 bases at V and 5 bases at J, with 8 bases between. CDR1 is SNHLY, CDR2 FYNNEI, per germline. The CDR3 runs 11 residues. In DNA form, the CDR3 reads TGTGCCAGCAGACTAGCAGACGAGCAGTACTTC. This translates into CASRLADEQYF.